The T cell receptor beta chain described here comes from a study of shared clonotypes between healthy human individuals. Naive-designated CD8 cells lacked CD45RO, were positively enriched for CCR7, and omitted terminally differentiated effector memory CD45RA+ cells. Germline-derived CDR1 and CDR2 are LNHDA and SQIVND (reference sequence). The CDR3 is made up of 16 amino acids. The ends were cut back, 0 bases at V and 0 bases at J, with 9 bases in the middle. This clone was observed once. Its target is not known. Other DNA sequences in this sample translate to the same CDR3. Notes on the study in general: Sampling used blood alone; tissue repertoires probably differ. Few donors limited the genetic and exposure-history diversity represented. Compared with clonotypes that all four donors shared, non-shared clonotypes had lower generation probabilities.

Assay runs were performed at deep level. The data were produced by immunoSEQ multiplex PCR, yet TCRdb's version contains in-frame clones alone and is incomplete. The table shows more than 2 million clones, with about 95% occurring only once. The rearrangement links TRBV19 to TRBJ2-1; TRBD2 is a possible D gene (6 bases). The specimen was naive CD8+ T cells sorted from blood. The origin of this receptor is a man younger than 35 in good health. The CDR3 bases are TGTGCCAGTAGTATAGATGGCGGGGTCTCCTACAATGAGCAGTTCTTC. Translated: CASSIDGGVSYNEQFF.